In its sample, the clone carrying this TCR beta chain was seen many times. The antigen remains undetermined. The sequenced fragment ends 3 residues before the CDR3 boundary, so the rest is inferred from the germline J gene. This sample was taken from a study of T cell clonality in common variable immunodeficiency. Assay used: immunoSEQ multiplex PCR; TCRdb lists only in-frame clones, some missing. The sample has roughly 40,000 clones, none seen only once. Study-wide results and caveats: Reportedly, TCR beta sequences from common variable immunodeficiency showed fewer deletions and N-nucleotide insertions.

Trimming took 7 bases from V and 3 from J; bases not matched to a gene: 9. This CDR3 spans 16 amino acids. Germline-derived CDR1 and CDR2 are LNHDA and SQIVND (reference sequence). Material: peripheral blood mononuclear cells. The chain has TRBV19 and TRBJ1-1; 12 nucleotides align to TRBD1. The receptor comes from a human donor with common variable immunodeficiency. CDR3 bases read: TGTGCCAGTATTCCGGGACAGGGGGCCTTAGACACTGAA. Translating it yields CASIPGQGALDTE. The CDR3 in its entirety is CASIPGQGALDTEAFF.